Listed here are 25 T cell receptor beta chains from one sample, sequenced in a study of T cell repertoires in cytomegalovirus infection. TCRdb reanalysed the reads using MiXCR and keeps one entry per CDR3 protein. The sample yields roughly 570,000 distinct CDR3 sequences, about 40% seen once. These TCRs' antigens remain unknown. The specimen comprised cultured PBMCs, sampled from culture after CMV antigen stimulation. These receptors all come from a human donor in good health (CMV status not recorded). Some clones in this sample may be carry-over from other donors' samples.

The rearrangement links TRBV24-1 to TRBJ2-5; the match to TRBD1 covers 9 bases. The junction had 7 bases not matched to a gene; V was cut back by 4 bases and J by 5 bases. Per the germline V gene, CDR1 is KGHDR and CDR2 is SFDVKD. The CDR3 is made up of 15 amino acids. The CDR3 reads CATSETGQGRETQYF. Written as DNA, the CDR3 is TGTGCCACCAGTGAAACCGGACAGGGGAGGGAGACCCAGTACTTC.

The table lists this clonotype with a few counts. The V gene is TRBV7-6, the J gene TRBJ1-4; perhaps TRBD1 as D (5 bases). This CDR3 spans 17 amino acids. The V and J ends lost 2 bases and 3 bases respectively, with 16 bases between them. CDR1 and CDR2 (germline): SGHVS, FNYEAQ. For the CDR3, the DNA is TGTGCCAGCAGCTTATATAAAACGTCAGGGTCTAATGAAAAACTGTTTTTT. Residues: CASSLYKTSGSNEKLFF.

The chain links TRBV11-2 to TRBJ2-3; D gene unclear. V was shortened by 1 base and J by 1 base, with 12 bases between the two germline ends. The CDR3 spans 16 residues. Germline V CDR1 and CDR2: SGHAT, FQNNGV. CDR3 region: CASSLGPGMGTDTQYF. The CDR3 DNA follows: TGTGCCAGCAGCTTAGGACCGGGTATGGGCACAGATACGCAGTATTTT.

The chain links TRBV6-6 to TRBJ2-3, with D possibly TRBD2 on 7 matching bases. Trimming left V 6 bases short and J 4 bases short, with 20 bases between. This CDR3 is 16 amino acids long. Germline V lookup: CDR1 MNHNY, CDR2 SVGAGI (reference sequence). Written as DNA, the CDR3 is TGTGCCAGCAGCCCCAAGGAGGGGGGGGCGGCAGATACGCAGTATTTT. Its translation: CASSPKEGGAADTQYF.

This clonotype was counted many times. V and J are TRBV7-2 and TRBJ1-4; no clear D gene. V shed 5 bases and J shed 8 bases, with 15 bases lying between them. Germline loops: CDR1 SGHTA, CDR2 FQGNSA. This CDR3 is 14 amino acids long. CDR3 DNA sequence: TGTGCCAGCAGCCCAAACCCCGCCGGCGAAAAACTGTTTTTT. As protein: CASSPNPAGEKLFF.

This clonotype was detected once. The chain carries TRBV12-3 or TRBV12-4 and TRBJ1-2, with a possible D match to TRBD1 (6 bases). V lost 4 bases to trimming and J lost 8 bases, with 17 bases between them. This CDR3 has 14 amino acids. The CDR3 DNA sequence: TGTGCCAGCAGTTCCTCAATGGGGGGCGAGGGCTACACCTTC. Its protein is CASSSSMGGEGYTF.

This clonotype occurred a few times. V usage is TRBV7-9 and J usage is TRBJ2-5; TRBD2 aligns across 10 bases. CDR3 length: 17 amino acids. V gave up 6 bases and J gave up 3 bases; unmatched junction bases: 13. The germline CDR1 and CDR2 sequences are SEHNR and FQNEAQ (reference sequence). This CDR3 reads CASSNPPRTSGEETQYF. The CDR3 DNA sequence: TGTGCCAGCAGTAACCCACCGAGGACTAGCGGAGAAGAGACCCAGTACTTC.

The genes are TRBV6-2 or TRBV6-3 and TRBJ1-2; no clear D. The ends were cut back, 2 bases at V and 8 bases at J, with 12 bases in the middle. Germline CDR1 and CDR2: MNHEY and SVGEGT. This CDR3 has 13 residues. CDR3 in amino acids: CASSYDSPRGYTF. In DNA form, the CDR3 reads TGTGCCAGCAGTTACGACTCCCCGAGGGGCTACACCTTC.

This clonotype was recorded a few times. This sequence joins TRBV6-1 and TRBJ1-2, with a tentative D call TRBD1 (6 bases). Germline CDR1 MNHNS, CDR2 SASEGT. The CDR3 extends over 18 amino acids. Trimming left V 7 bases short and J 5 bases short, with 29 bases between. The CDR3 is CASNKDPPTGYLWYGYTF. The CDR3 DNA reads TGTGCCAGCAACAAAGACCCCCCAACAGGGTATTTATGGTATGGCTACACCTTC.

CDR3 bases: TGTGCCAGCAGCCGGTGGAGTAATAATTCACCCCTCCACTTT. It codes for CASSRWSNNSPLHF. This chain joins TRBV27 and TRBJ1-6; D not resolved. The ends were cut back, 6 bases at V and 5 bases at J, with 11 bases in the middle. Germline V gene sequence: CDR1 MNHEY, CDR2 SMNVEV (reference sequence). This CDR3 comprises 14 residues.

The CDR3 DNA reads TGTGCCAGCAGCTTAGATCGGTGGGGAGCAGATAACGGAGATACGCAGTATTTT. It is translated as CASSLDRWGADNGDTQYF. The rearrangement links TRBV11-2 to TRBJ2-3, with a tentative D call TRBD2 (5 bases). This CDR3 is built from 18 residues. In germline, CDR1 is SGHAT, CDR2 FQNNGV. V shed 0 bases and J shed 5 bases, with 21 bases lying between them. The whole variable domain, remainder taken from reference TRBV11-2 and TRBJ2-3, is EAGVAQSPRYKIIEKRQSVAFWCNPISGHATLYWYQQILGQGPKLLIQFQNNGVVDDSQLPKDRFSAERLKGVDSTLKIQPAKLEDSAVYLCASSLDRWGADNGDTQYFGPGTRLTVL.

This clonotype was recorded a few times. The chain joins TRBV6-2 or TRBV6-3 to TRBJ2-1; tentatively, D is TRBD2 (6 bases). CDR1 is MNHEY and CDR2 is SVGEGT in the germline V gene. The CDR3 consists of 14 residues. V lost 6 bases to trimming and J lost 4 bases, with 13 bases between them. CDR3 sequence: CASRAPGLYNEQFF. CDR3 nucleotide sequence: TGTGCCAGCAGAGCCCCGGGACTTTACAATGAGCAGTTCTTC.

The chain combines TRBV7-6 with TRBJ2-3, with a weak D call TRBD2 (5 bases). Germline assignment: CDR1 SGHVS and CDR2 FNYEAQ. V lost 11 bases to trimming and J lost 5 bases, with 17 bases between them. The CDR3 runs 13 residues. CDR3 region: CAVREGEGDTQYF. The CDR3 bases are TGTGCCGTACGAGAGGGAGAAGGAGATACGCAGTATTTT. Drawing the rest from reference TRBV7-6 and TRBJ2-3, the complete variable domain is GAGVSQSPRYKVTKRGQDVALRCDPISGHVSLYWYRQALGQGPEFLTYFNYEAQQDKSGLPNDRFSAERPEGSISTLTIQRTEQRDSAMYRCAVREGEGDTQYFGPGTRLTVL.

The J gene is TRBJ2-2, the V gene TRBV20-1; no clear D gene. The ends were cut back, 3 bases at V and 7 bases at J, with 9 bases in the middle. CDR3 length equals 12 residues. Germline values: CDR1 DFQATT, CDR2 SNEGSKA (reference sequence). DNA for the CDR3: TGCAGTGCTAGTAGGATGGGCGGGGAGCTGTTTTTT. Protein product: CSASRMGGELFF.

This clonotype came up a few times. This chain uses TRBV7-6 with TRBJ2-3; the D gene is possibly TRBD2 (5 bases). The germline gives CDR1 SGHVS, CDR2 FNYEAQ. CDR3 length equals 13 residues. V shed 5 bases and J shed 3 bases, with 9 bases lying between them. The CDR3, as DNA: TGTGCCAGCAGCCCCCGACTAACAGATACGCAGTATTTT. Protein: CASSPRLTDTQYF.

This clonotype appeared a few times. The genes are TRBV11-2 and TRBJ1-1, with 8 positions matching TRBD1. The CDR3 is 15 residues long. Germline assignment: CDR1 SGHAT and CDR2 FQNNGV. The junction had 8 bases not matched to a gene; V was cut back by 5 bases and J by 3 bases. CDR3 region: CASSNSGQGDTEAFF. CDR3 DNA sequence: TGTGCCAGCAGCAACTCCGGACAGGGCGACACTGAAGCTTTCTTT.

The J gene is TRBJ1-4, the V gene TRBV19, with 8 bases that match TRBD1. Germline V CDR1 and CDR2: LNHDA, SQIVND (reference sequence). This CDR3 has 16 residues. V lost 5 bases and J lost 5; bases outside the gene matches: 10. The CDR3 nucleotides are TGTGCCAGTAGTGCCTCCGGGACAGGAATGAATGAAAAACTGTTTTTT. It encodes CASSASGTGMNEKLFF. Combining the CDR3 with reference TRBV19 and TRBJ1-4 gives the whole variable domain DGGITQSPKYLFRKEGQNVTLSCEQNLNHDAMYWYRQDPGQGLRLIYYSQIVNDFQKGDIAEGYSVSREKKESFPLTVTSAQKNPTAFYLCASSASGTGMNEKLFFGSGTQLSVL.

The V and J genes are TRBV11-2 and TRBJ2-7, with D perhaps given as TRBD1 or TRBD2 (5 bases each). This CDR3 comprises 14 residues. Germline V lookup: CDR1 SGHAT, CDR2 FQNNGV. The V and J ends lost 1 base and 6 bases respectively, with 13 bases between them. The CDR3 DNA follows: TGTGCCAGCAGCTTAGTAGGGACCGCCCGCGAGCAGTACTTC. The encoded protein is CASSLVGTAREQYF.

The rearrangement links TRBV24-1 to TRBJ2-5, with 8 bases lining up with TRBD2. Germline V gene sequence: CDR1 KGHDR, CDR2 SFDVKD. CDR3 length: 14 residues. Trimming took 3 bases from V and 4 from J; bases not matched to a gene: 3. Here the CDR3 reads CATSDNLAGETQYF. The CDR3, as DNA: TGTGCCACCAGTGATAATCTAGCGGGAGAGACCCAGTACTTC.

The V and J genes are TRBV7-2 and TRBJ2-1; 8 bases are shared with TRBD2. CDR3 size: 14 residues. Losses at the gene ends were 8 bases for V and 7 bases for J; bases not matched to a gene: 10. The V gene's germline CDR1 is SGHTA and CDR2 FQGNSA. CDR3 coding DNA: TGTGCCAGCTGGGTGCGCGGGAGGCTGAATGAGCAGTTCTTC. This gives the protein CASWVRGRLNEQFF.

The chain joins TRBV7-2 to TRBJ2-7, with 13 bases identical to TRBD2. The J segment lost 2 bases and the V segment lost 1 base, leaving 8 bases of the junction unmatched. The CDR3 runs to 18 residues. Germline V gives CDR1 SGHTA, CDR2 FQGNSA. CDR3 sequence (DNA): TGTGCCAGCAGCTTAGTCGGGTGGACTAGCGGGGGCCCCTACGAGCAGTACTTC. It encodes CASSLVGWTSGGPYEQYF.

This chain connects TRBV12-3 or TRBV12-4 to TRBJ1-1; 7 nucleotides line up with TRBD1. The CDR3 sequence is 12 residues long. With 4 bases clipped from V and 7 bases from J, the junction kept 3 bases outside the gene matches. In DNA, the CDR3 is TGTGCCAGCAGTTCGGGACAGCGTGAAGCTTTCTTT. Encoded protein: CASSSGQREAFF.

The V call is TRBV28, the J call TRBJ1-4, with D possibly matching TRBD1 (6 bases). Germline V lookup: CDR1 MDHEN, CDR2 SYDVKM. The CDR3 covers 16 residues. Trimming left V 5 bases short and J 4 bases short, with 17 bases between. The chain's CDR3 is CASSPRTVNNNEKLFF. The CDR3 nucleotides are TGTGCCAGCAGTCCAAGGACAGTCAACAATAATGAAAAACTGTTTTTT.

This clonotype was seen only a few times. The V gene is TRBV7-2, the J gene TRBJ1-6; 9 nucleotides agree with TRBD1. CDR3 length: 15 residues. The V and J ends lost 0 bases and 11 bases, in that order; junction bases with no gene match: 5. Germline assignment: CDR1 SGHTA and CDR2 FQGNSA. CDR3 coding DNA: TGTGCCAGCAGCTTAGCGTACAGGGGGCTGACACCCCTCCACTTT. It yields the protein CASSLAYRGLTPLHF.

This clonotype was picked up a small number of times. CDR3: CASSSPTTEAFF. The CDR3 bases are TGTGCCAGCAGCTCCCCCACCACTGAAGCTTTCTTT. The V gene is TRBV28, the J gene TRBJ1-1; D is uncertain. CDR1 is MDHEN and CDR2 is SYDVKM in the germline V gene. The V end was cut by 6 bases, the J end by 4 bases, with 9 bases between. The length of the CDR3 is 12 residues.